This entry lists 8 T cell receptor beta chains sequenced from one sample in a study of naive CD8 T cells in extremely preterm neonates. The repertoire was sequenced with immunoSEQ multiplex PCR; TCRdb's copy has only in-frame clones and lacks some. Of about 7,300 clones in the sample, approximately 90% were seen once. Elective cesarean births at roughly 37-41 weeks, without labor or membrane rupture, supplied the cord blood. Sequenced sample: naive CD8+ T cells from cord blood. The receptor set was obtained from a newborn in good health.

The J gene is TRBJ2-5, the V gene TRBV27, with D possibly being TRBD1 (5 bases). Matching the DNA end better, TRBJ2-7 makes the J call doubtful. Germline CDR1 reads MNHEY; CDR2 reads SMNVEV (reference sequence). There are 14 residues in the CDR3. CDR3 in DNA: TGTGCCAGCAGTCCCAGGGCAGTTGCCTACGAGCAGTACTTC. It specifies CASSPRAVAYEQYF.

The gene calls are TRBV2 and TRBJ2-6, with D possibly matching TRBD1 (6 bases). V lost 4 bases and J 2 bases, leaving 6 bases between the germline ends. This CDR3 has 14 amino acids. CDR1 SNHLY and CDR2 FYNNEI come from the germline V gene. CDR3 residues: CASSGTAGANVLTF. In DNA form, the CDR3 reads TGTGCCAGCAGTGGGACAGCTGGGGCCAACGTCCTGACTTTC.

The J gene is TRBJ2-7, the V gene TRBV19; D gene ambiguous. The CDR3 extends over 12 amino acids. V gave up 3 bases and J gave up 6 bases, with 9 bases separating them. Germline CDR1 and CDR2: LNHDA and SQIVND (reference sequence). Here the CDR3 DNA reads TGTGCCAGTAGTATCCCTAGAGGCGAGCAGTACTTC. It is translated as CASSIPRGEQYF. The full variable domain, its missing parts supplied by reference TRBV19 and TRBJ2-7, is DGGITQSPKYLFRKEGQNVTLSCEQNLNHDAMYWYRQDPGQGLRLIYYSQIVNDFQKGDIAEGYSVSREKKESFPLTVTSAQKNPTAFYLCASSIPRGEQYFGPGTRLTVT.

CDR3 region: CSVEGGDSGYGYTF. Written as DNA, the CDR3 is TGCAGCGTTGAAGGAGGGGACAGTGGCTATGGCTACACCTTC. The chain combines TRBV29-1 with TRBJ1-2, with 7 nucleotides matching TRBD1. The V and J ends lost 1 base and 4 bases, in that order; junction bases with no gene match: 6. There are 14 residues in the CDR3. CDR1 and CDR2 from the germline V gene are SQVTM and ANQGSEA.

The genes are TRBV4-1 and TRBJ1-3; D may be TRBD1 (5 bases). The germline V gene encodes CDR1 MGHRA and CDR2 YSYEKL. CDR3 length: 17 residues. The V end lost 4 bases, the J end lost 0 bases, and 16 bases lay between the germline ends. CDR3 nucleotide sequence: TGCGCCAGCAGCCCGCGGGGTAGGGGCCTCTCTGGAAACACCATATATTTT. Amino acid sequence: CASSPRGRGLSGNTIYF.

The V call is TRBV4-3, the J call TRBJ2-1, with a tentative D call TRBD1 (6 bases). CDR3 length equals 12 residues. V lost 7 bases and J lost 2, with 6 bases in between. Germline V CDR1 and CDR2: LGHNA, YSLEER. This chain's CDR3 is CASKGAYNEQFF. In DNA form, the CDR3 reads TGCGCCAGCAAGGGGGCCTACAATGAGCAGTTCTTC.

This chain uses TRBV19 with TRBJ1-5, with D possibly TRBD1 on 5 matching bases. The CDR3 contains 14 residues. The V gene's germline CDR1 is LNHDA and CDR2 SQIVND (reference sequence). The V end was cut by 7 bases, the J end by 0 bases, with 10 bases between. Written as DNA, the CDR3 is TGTGCCAGTACCCGACAGTATAGCAATCAGCCCCAGCATTTT. It is translated as CASTRQYSNQPQHF. The full variable domain, its missing parts supplied by reference TRBV19 and TRBJ1-5, is DGGITQSPKYLFRKEGQNVTLSCEQNLNHDAMYWYRQDPGQGLRLIYYSQIVNDFQKGDIAEGYSVSREKKESFPLTVTSAQKNPTAFYLCASTRQYSNQPQHFGDGTRLSIL.

This rearrangement joins TRBV10-3 to TRBJ1-1; TRBD1 matches 7 bases. The CDR3 is 21 residues long. Germline V gene lookup returns CDR1 ENHRY and CDR2 SYGVKD. Trimming at V came to 0 bases and at J to 5 bases, leaving 24 bases not matched to a gene. This chain's CDR3 is CAISESLNPNQGGRRRTEAFF. The DNA for the CDR3 is TGTGCCATCAGTGAGTCTCTAAACCCCAACCAGGGGGGTCGGAGAAGGACTGAAGCTTTCTTT.